This TCR beta chain emerged from a study of cytomegalovirus exposure and HLA in healthy donors. Findings of the study overall: Immune exposure was documented only through CMV serostatus. One variant, a missense change in DCLRE1C, was linked in a later analysis to TCR beta V- and J-gene trimming. Testing in vitro showed a few CMV-associated chains specific for CMV antigens.

On this clone: Its target is unknown.

Germline V gene lookup returns CDR1 LNHNV and CDR2 YYDKDF (reference sequence). CDR3 length equals 18 residues. The V and J ends lost 2 bases and 3 bases, in that order; junction bases with no gene match: 12. This PCR relied on a set of 60 Vbeta primers and 13 Jbeta primers. Authors' processing steps: About 80 million unique TCR beta chains, roughly 11 million of them shared, were counted by a later analysis. Clones were read by immunoSEQ multiplex PCR, and TCRdb kept only the in-frame ones, dropping some. The V and J calls and clone size are taken from that table; D and trimming were inferred from the DNA. The sample lists approximately 140,000 clones, around 60% seen once, with roughly 6.8% in the top ten.

The sequenced sample was PBMCs. The TCR sequence derives from a woman between 55 and 75 years old in good health and CMV-seropositive. The rearrangement uses TRBV15 and TRBJ2-1; 8 nucleotides agree with TRBD1. CDR3 protein: CATSRSVAGTGIYNEQFF. In DNA form, the CDR3 reads TGTGCCACCAGCAGATCGGTTGCGGGGACAGGTATCTACAATGAGCAGTTCTTC.